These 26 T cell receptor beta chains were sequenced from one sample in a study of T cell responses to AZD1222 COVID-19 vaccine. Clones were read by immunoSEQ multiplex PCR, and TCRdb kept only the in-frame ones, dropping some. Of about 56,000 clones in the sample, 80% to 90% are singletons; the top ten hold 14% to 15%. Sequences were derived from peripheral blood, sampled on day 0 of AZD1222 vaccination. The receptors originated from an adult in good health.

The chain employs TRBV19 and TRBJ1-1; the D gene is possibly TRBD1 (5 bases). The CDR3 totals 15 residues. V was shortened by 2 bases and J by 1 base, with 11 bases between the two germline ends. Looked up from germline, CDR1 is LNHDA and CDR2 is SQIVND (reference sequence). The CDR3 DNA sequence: TGTGCCAGTAGTATACTACAGGCGAGGAACACTGAAGCTTTCTTT. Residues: CASSILQARNTEAFF.

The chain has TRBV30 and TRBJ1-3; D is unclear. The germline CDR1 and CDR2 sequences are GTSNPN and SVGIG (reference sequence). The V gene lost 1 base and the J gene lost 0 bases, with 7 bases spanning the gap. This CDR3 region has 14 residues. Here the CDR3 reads CAWSAINSGNTIYF. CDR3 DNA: TGTGCCTGGAGTGCAATTAACTCTGGAAACACCATATATTTT.

Here the CDR3 DNA reads TGTGCCAGTAGTATGCTCGGGAGGGCACTAGGTGGAGAGACCCAGTACTTC. Translating it yields CASSMLGRALGGETQYF. V usage is TRBV19 and J usage is TRBJ2-5, with 8 bases aligning to TRBD2. Germline CDR1 LNHDA, CDR2 SQIVND (reference sequence). The CDR3 contains 17 residues. V dropped 3 bases and J dropped 4; count of bases not matched to a gene: 13.

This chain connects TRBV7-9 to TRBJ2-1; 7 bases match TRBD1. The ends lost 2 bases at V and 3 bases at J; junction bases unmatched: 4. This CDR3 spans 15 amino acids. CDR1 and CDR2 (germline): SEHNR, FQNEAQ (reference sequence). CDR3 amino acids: CASSLSQGIYNEQFF. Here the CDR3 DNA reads TGTGCCAGCAGCTTATCACAGGGGATCTACAATGAGCAGTTCTTC.

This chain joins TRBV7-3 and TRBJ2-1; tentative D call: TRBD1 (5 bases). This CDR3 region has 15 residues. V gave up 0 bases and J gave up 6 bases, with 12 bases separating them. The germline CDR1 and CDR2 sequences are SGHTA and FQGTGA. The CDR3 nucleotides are TGTGCCAGCAGCTTAACCGACTCTAGGGGCAATGAGCAGTTCTTC. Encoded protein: CASSLTDSRGNEQFF.

CDR3 sequence: CASLEGTDSYNEQFF. The CDR3 bases are TGCGCCAGCCTAGAGGGTACGGACTCCTACAATGAGCAGTTCTTC. J is TRBJ2-1 and V is TRBV10-2; TRBD2 might be the D (5 bases). The CDR3 contains 15 residues. The germline V gene has CDR1 WSHSY and CDR2 SAAADI. Trimming shortened V by 8 bases and J by 0 bases, and 14 bases separated the two germline ends.

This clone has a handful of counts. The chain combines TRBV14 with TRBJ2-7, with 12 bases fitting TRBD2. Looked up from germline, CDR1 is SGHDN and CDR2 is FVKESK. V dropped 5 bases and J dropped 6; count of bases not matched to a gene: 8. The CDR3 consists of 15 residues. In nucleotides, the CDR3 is TGTGCCAGCAGCTATCTAGCGGGAGGGCTCTCCGAGCAGTACTTC. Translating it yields CASSYLAGGLSEQYF.

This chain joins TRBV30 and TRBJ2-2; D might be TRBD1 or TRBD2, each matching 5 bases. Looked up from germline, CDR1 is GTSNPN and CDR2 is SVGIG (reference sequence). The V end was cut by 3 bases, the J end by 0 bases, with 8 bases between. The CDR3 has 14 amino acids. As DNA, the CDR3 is TGTGCCTGGAGGGGGACCTCGAACACCGGGGAGCTGTTTTTT. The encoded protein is CAWRGTSNTGELFF.

CDR3: CASSQDAGYSGNTIYF. The CDR3 region has the DNA TGTGCCAGCAGCCAAGATGCGGGTTACTCTGGAAACACCATATATTTT. The gene calls are TRBV14 and TRBJ1-3; no clear D. Germline lookup yields CDR1 SGHDN and CDR2 FVKESK. CDR3 length: 16 amino acids. The V and J ends lost 0 bases and 0 bases respectively, with 9 bases between them.

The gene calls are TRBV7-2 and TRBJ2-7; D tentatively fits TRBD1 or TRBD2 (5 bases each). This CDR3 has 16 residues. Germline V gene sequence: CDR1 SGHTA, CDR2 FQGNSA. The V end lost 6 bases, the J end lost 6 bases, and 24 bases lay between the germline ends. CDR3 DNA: TGTGCCAGCAGACCCTACATTCAGGGAGACCCCGCCGAGCAGTACTTC. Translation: CASRPYIQGDPAEQYF.

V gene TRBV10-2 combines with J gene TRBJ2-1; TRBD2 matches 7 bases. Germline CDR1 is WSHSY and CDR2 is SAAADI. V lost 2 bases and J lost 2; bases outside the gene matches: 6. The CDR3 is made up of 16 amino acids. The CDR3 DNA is TGCGCCAGCAGTGAGATGGGGAGGGCCCCCTACAATGAGCAGTTCTTC. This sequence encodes CASSEMGRAPYNEQFF.

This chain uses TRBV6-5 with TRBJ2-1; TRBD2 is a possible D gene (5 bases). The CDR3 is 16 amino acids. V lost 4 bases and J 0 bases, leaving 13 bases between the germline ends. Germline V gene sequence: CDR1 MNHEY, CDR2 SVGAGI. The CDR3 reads CASSSGLRSSYNEQFF. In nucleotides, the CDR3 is TGTGCCAGCAGTTCAGGACTCCGGAGCTCCTACAATGAGCAGTTCTTC.

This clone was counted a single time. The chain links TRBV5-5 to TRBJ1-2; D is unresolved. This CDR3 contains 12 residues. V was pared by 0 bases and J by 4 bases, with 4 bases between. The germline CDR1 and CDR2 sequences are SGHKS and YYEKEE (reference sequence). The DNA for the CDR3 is TGTGCCAGCAGCTTGGGTCTCTATGGCTACACCTTC. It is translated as CASSLGLYGYTF.

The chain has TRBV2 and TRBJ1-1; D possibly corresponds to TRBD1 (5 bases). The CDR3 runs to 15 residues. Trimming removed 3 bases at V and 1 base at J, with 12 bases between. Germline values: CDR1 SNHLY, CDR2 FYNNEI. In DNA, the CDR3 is TGTGCCAGCAGTGAGCCCTATGGACAGAACACTGAAGCTTTCTTT. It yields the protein CASSEPYGQNTEAFF.

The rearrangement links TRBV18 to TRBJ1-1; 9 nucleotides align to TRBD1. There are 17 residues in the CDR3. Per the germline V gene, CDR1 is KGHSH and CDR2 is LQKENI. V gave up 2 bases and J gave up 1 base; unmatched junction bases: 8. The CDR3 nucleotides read TGTGCCAGCTCACCAAATATTATACAGGGGGCGAACACTGAAGCTTTCTTT. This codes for CASSPNIIQGANTEAFF.

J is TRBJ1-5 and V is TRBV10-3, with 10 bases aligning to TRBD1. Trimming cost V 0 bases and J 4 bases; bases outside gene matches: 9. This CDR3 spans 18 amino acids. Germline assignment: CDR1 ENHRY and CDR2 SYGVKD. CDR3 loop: CAISESGFGTGENQPQHF. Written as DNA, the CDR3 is TGTGCCATCAGTGAGTCTGGTTTCGGGACAGGGGAAAATCAGCCCCAGCATTTT.

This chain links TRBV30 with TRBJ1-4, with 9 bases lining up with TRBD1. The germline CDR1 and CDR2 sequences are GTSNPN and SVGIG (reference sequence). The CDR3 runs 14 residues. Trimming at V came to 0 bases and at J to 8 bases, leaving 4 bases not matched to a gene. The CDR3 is CAWSVRQGGEKLFF. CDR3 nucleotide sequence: TGTGCCTGGAGTGTACGACAGGGGGGCGAAAAACTGTTTTTT.

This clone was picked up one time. CDR3: CAWGRKQSSGNTIYF. The CDR3 DNA reads as TGTGCCTGGGGAAGGAAACAGAGCTCTGGAAACACCATATATTTT. The J gene is TRBJ1-3, the V gene TRBV30, with D unresolved. V dropped 5 bases and J dropped 0 bases, with 14 bases sitting between them. CDR1 is GTSNPN and CDR2 is SVGIG in the germline V gene (reference sequence). CDR3 length equals 15 residues.

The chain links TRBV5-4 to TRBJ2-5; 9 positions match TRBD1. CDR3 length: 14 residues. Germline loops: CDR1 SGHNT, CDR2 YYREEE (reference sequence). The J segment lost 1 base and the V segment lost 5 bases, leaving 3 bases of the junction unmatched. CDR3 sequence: CASRSQGAQETQYF. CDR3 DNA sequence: TGTGCCAGCAGGTCACAGGGGGCCCAAGAGACCCAGTACTTC.

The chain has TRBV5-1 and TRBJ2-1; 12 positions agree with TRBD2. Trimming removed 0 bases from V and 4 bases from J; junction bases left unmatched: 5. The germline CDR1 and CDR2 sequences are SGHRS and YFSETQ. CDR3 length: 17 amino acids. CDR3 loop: CASSLGGLAGFYNEQFF. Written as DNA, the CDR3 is TGCGCCAGCAGCTTGGGGGGACTAGCGGGTTTTTACAATGAGCAGTTCTTC.

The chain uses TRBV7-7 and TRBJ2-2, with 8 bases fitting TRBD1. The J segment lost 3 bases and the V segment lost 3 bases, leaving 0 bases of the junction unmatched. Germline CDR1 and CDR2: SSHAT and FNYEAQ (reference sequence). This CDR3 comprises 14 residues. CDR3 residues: CASSLDRDTGELFF. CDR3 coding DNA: TGTGCCAGCAGCTTGGACAGGGACACCGGGGAGCTGTTTTTT.

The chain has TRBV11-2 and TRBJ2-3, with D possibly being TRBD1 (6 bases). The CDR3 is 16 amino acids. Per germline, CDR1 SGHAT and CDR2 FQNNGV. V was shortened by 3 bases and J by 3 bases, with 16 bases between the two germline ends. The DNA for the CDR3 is TGTGCCAGCAGCTTCCAGGCATCGAGGGGGACAGATACGCAGTATTTT. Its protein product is CASSFQASRGTDTQYF.

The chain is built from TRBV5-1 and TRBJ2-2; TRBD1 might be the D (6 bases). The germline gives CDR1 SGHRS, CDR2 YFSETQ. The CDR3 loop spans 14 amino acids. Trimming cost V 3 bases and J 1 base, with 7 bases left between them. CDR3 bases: TGCGCCAGCAGCTCGACAGGGAACACCGGGGAGCTGTTTTTT. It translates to CASSSTGNTGELFF.

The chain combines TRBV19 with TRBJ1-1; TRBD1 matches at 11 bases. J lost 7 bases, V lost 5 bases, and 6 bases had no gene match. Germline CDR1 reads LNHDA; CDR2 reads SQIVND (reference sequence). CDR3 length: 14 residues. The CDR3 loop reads CASSRRTGGGEAFF. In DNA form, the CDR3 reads TGTGCCAGTAGTCGTCGGACAGGGGGCGGTGAAGCTTTCTTT.

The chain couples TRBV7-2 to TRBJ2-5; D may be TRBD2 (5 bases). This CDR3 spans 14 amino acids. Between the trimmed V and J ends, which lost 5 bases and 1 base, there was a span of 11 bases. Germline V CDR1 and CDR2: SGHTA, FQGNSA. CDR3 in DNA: TGTGCCAGCAGCAAAAGACTATCCCAAGAGACCCAGTACTTC. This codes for CASSKRLSQETQYF.

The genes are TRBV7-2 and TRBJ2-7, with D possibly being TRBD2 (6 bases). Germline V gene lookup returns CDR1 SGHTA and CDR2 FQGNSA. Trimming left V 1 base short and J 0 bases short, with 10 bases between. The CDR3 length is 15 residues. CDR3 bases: TGTGCCAGCAGCTTAGGGGGGGACCGCTCCTACGAGCAGTACTTC. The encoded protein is CASSLGGDRSYEQYF. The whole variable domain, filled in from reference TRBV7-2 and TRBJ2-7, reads GAGVSQSPSNKVTEKGKDVELRCDPISGHTALYWYRQSLGQGLEFLIYFQGNSAPDKSGLPSDRFSAERTGGSVSTLTIQRTQQEDSAVYLCASSLGGDRSYEQYFGPGTRLTVT.